A selection of T cell receptor beta chains follows, all from one sample in a study of T-cell memory formation after mild COVID-19. TCRdb reprocessed the 5' RACE reads with MiXCR, giving one entry per CDR3 protein. The table records 410,000 or so distinct CDR3 sequences, about 25% of them present only once. Sequenced: PBMCs or a T cell subset sorted from them (not recorded which). Source of these receptors: an adult woman who had mild COVID-19 (a few samples of this study predate the infection). Cell type and time point are not known. Each CDR3 is given with its conserved first and last residue. The order of the fields is V gene, clone size, J gene, D gene, CDR3 protein, CDR3 DNA. The D gene is left open where the match is weak. Size tells how often a clone was seen (once, few, many) or the class of an expanded clone, and some rows leave it out.

V: TRBV11-2; size: few; J: TRBJ2-1; D: TRBD2; CDR3: CASSLDRLSGRRSEQFF; DNA: TGTGCCAGCAGCTTAGATCGCTTAAGCGGGAGGCGTAGTGAGCAGTTCTTC
V: TRBV5-5; size: few; J: TRBJ1-2; D: -; CDR3: CASSLTGSDYGYTF; DNA: TGTGCCAGCAGCTTGACAGGATCGGACTATGGCTACACCTTC
V: TRBV29-1; size: -; J: TRBJ1-2; D: -; CDR3: CSVVEGNYGYTF; DNA: TGCAGCGTTGTTGAGGGTAACTATGGCTACACCTTC
V: TRBV7-9; size: -; J: TRBJ2-4; D: TRBD2; CDR3: CASSPRLAGEDIQYF; DNA: TGTGCCAGCAGCCCCCGACTAGCGGGAGAAGACATTCAGTACTTC
V: TRBV12-3/TRBV12-4; size: -; J: TRBJ1-5; D: TRBD1; CDR3: CASSIYRGGSNQPQHF; DNA: TGTGCCAGCAGTATTTACAGGGGAGGGAGCAATCAGCCCCAGCATTTT
V: TRBV30; size: few; J: TRBJ1-1; D: TRBD1; CDR3: CAWGDRGAFF; DNA: TGTGCCTGGGGGGACAGGGGAGCTTTCTTT
V: TRBV6-6; size: few; J: TRBJ1-1; D: -; CDR3: CASNRGLNTEAFF; DNA: TGTGCCAGCAACCGCGGATTGAACACTGAAGCTTTCTTT
V: TRBV27; size: -; J: TRBJ2-5; D: TRBD1; CDR3: CASSLRAGTGRRETQYF; DNA: TGTGCCAGCAGTTTACGCGCTGGGACAGGGCGACGAGAGACCCAGTACTTC
V: TRBV10-3; size: -; J: TRBJ1-2; D: -; CDR3: CAISESRGSNSIYGYTF; DNA: TGTGCCATCAGTGAGTCGAGGGGCAGTAACAGCATCTATGGCTACACCTTC
V: TRBV5-1; size: -; J: TRBJ2-3; D: -; CDR3: CASSLEVDTQYF; DNA: TGCGCCAGCAGCTTGGAGGTAGATACGCAGTATTTT
V: TRBV4-1; size: -; J: TRBJ1-5; D: TRBD1; CDR3: CASSPFTGGRGQPQHF; DNA: TGCGCCAGCAGCCCTTTTACAGGGGGCAGGGGTCAGCCCCAGCATTTT
V: TRBV2; size: few; J: TRBJ2-7; D: -; CDR3: CASSELDNRYEQYF; DNA: TGTGCCAGCAGTGAATTAGATAATCGGTACGAGCAGTACTTC
V: TRBV7-2; size: few; J: TRBJ1-1; D: -; CDR3: CASSLAGTETTEAFF; DNA: TGTGCCAGCAGCTTAGCGGGGACGGAGACGACTGAAGCTTTCTTT
V: TRBV3-1; size: once; J: TRBJ1-1; D: TRBD1; CDR3: CASSPRGGQGGTEAFF; DNA: TGTGCCAGCAGCCCCCGGGGAGGGCAGGGGGGCACTGAAGCTTTCTTT
V: TRBV18; size: few; J: TRBJ2-7; D: -; CDR3: CASSPPDSGLYEQYF; DNA: TGTGCCAGCTCACCACCGGATTCGGGGCTCTACGAGCAGTACTTC
V: TRBV6-5; size: few; J: TRBJ2-7; D: -; CDR3: CASSPGGRLFYEQYF; DNA: TGTGCCAGCAGTCCCGGGGGGCGGCTATTCTACGAGCAGTACTTC
V: TRBV7-8; size: -; J: TRBJ2-5; D: -; CDR3: CASSLEWGPETQYF; DNA: TGTGCCAGCAGCTTAGAGTGGGGGCCTGAGACCCAGTACTTC
V: TRBV4-2; size: few; J: TRBJ2-5; D: TRBD2; CDR3: CASSQGGGGAPETQYF; DNA: TGTGCCAGCAGCCAAGGCGGCGGGGGGGCCCCGGAGACCCAGTACTTC
V: TRBV28; size: -; J: TRBJ2-5; D: TRBD1; CDR3: CASSLSRTGLRETQYF; DNA: TGTGCCAGCAGTTTATCCCGGACAGGGTTGAGAGAGACCCAGTACTTC
V: TRBV7-9; size: many; J: TRBJ2-4; D: -; CDR3: CASSPRLVWDIQYF; DNA: TGTGCCAGCAGCCCCCGCCTGGTATGGGACATTCAGTACTTC